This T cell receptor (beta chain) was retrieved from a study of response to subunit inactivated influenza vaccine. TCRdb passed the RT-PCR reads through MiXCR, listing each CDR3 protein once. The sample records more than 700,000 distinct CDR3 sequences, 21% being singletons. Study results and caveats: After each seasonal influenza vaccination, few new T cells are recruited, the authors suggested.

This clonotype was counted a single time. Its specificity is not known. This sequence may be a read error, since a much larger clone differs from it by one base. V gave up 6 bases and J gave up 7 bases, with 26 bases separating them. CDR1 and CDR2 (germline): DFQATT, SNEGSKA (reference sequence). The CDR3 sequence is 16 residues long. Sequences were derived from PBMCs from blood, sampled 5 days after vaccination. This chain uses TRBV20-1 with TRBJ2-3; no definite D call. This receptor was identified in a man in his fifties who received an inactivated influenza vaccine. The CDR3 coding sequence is TGCAGTGCCATATACCAACCGAAAATTAGGTCGAATACGCAGTATTTT. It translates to CSAIYQPKIRSNTQYF.